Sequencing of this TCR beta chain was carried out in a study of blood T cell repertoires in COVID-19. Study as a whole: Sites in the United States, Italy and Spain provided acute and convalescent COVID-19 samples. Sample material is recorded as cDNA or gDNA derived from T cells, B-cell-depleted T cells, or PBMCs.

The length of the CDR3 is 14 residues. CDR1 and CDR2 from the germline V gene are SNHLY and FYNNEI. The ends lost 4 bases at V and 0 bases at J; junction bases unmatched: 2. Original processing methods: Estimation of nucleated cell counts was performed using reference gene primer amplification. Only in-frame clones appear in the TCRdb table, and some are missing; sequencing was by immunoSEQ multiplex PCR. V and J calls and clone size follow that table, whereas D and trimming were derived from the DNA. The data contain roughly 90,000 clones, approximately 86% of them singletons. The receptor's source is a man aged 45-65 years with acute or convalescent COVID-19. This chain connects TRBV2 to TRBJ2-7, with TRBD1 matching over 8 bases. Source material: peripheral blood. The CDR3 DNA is TGTGCCAGCAGTGTACAGGGGGGCTCCTACGAGCAGTACTTC. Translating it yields CASSVQGGSYEQYF.